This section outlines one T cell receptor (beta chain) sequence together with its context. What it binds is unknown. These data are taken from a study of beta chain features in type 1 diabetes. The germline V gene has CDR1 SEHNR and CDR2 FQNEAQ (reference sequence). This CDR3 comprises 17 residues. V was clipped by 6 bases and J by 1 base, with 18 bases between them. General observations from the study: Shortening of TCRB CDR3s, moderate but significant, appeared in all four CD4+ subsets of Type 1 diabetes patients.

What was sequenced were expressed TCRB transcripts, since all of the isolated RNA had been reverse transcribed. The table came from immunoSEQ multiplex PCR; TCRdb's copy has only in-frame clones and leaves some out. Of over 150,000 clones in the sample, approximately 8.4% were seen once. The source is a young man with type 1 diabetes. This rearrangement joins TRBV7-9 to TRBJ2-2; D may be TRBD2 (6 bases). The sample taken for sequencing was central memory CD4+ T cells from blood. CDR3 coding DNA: TGTGCCAGCAGACCGGGGGTTCTCAGCGAGAACACCGGGGAGCTGTTTTTT. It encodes CASRPGVLSENTGELFF.